Here is one T cell receptor (beta chain) with its context. Its antigen is still unknown. No base quality information exists; no much larger clone differs at one position. This sample was included in a study of identical twins (dated by TCRdb to 2016 to 2017). Describing the broader study: To test whether fetal clonotypes persist, the study used deep sequencing on TCR alpha and beta repertoires from monozygotic twins, unrelated adults of various ages, and cord blood. To rule out contamination, the twin experiments were replicated at different times with different library preparation protocols.

The library was generated by 5' RACE. Sequencer: Illumina HiSeq 2000. Template switching introduced a universal primer binding site; the final cDNA contained a unique molecular identifier, enabling accurate counting of TCR cDNA molecules. Specific primers in the conserved constant-segment region were used to synthesize first-strand cDNA for the TCR alpha and beta chains. To control for contamination, every cDNA library was double barcoded, receiving both a SMART-Mk sample barcode and Illumina barcodes. TruSeq adapter sequences and Illumina sample barcodes were added in two successive PCR steps. The Illumina HiSeq platform was used with custom primers to sequence TCR alpha and beta cDNA libraries. On the study's bioinformatics: MiGEC was used to process raw reads and extract unique molecular identifiers, and MiXCR was used to find CDR3 positions. For each individual, recombination models were inferred using an EM algorithm with the repgenHMM and IGoR tools. The analysis of shared clonotypes was done with the tcR package in R, with sharing normalized by the product of cloneset sizes. To study raw recombination without the effects of thymic and clonal selection, out-of-frame nonproductive sequences were analyzed. Starting from the raw public reads, TCRdb applied fastp trimming at Q25, assembled clones with MiXCR and retained in-frame beta chains. Rows with a matching CDR3 protein are joined into one entry that keeps the most common DNA and genes. The V and J calls and clone size are TCRdb's, not the authors'. Within this sample are 1.5 million to 2 million distinct CDR3 sequences, with about 32% of them counted one time only. Approximately 0.29% of the sample is held by the ten biggest clonotypes.

Points the paper makes about the study in general: Because the same donors could not be followed over many years, conclusions were based on cross-sectional statistical analysis. Out-of-frame TCR alpha sequences shared between twins showed an excess of low generation-probability sequences compared with coincidental sharing between unrelated individuals. A weaker excess of twin sharing was found in beta out-of-frame sequences because the signal-to-noise ratio was lowered by fewer shared sequences. Fewer insertions were carried by abundant cord blood beta clonotypes, a similar but weaker trend appeared in young adult naive repertoires, and no such trend appeared in memory repertoires. Recombination models systematically underestimated out-of-frame TCR alpha sharing in monozygotic twins but agreed with sharing between unrelated individuals. Invariant T cells such as MAIT and iNKT could partly confound zero-insertion analyses, though diverse VJ usage argued against this for most clonotypes.

From cysteine to phenylalanine, the CDR3 is 15 amino acids long. The sequence is cut down to CDR3 DNA, 45 bases in frame from base 1. Relative to germline, V is 0 bases shorter and J is 1 base shorter, with 9 bases between their ends. Reading the germline V gene gives CDR1 MGHDK and CDR2 SYGVNS. Only healthy Caucasian donors were included. The chain is encoded by TRBV25-1 joined to TRBJ1-1, with the D gene not clear enough to name. The sample comprised cord blood. This clonotype originated in a newborn girl in good health. CDR3 reads: CASSEYRRTNTEAFF. The sequence in DNA is TGTGCCAGCAGTGAATATAGACGGACGAACACTGAAGCTTTCTTT.